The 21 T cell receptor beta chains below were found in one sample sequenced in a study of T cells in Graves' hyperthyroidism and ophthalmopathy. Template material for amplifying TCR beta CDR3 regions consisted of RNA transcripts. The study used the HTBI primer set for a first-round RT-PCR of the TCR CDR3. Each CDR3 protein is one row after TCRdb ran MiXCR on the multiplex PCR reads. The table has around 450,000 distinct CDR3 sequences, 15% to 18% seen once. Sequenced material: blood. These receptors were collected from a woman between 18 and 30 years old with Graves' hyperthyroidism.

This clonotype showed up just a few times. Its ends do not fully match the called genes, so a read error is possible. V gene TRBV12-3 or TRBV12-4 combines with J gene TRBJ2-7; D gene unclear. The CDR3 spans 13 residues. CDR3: CTSSSLSSYEQYF. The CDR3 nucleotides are TGTACCAGCAGTTCCCTTAGTTCCTACGAGCAGTACTTC.

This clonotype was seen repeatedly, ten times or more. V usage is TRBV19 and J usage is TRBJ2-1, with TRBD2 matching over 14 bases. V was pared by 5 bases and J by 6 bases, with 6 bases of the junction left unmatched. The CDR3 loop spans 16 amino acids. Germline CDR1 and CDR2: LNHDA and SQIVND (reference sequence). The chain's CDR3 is CASSYGLAGGLNEQFF. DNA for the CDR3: TGTGCCAGTAGTTACGGACTAGCGGGAGGCCTCAATGAGCAGTTCTTC.

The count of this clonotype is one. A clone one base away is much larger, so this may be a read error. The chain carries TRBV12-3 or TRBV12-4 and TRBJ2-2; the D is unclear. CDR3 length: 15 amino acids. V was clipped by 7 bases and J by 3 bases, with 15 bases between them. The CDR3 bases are TGTGCCAGCATCCTAGGCACCTATTACACCGGGGAGCTGTTTTTT. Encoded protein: CASILGTYYTGELFF.

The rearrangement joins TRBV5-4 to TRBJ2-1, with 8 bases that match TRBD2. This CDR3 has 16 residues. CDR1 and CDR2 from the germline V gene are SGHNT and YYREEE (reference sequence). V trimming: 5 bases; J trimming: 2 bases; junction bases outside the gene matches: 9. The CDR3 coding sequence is TGTGCCAGCAGTACTATAGCGGGACTTACCTACAATGAGCAGTTCTTC. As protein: CASSTIAGLTYNEQFF.

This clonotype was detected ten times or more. The CDR3 protein is CSAGPGGGPDTQYF. The DNA of the CDR3 is TGCAGTGCTGGCCCCGGGGGGGGGCCAGATACGCAGTATTTT. This chain links TRBV20-1 with TRBJ2-3, with 8 bases identical to TRBD2. J gave up 4 bases and V 5 bases, and 8 bases lay outside the gene matches. CDR3 length: 14 residues. Looked up from germline, CDR1 is DFQATT and CDR2 is SNEGSKA (reference sequence).

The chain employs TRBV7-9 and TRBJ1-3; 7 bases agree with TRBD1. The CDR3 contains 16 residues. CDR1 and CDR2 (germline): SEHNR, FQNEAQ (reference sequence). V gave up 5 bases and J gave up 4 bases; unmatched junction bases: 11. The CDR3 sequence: CASSPLGTALGNTIYF. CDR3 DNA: TGTGCCAGCAGCCCACTGGGGACAGCCTTAGGAAACACCATATATTTT.

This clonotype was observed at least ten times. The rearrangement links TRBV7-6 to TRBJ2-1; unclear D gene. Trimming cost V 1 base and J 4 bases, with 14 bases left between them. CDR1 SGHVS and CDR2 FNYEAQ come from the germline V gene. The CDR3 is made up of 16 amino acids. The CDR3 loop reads CASSLGAALEYNEQFF. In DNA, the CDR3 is TGTGCCAGCAGCTTAGGGGCGGCTCTAGAATACAATGAGCAGTTCTTC.

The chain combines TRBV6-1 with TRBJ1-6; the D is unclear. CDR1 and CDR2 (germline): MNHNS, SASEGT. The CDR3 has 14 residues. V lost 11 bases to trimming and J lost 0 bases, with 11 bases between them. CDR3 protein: CASRETSYNSPLHF. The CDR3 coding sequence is TGTGCCTCCCGGGAGACCTCCTATAATTCACCCCTCCACTTT.

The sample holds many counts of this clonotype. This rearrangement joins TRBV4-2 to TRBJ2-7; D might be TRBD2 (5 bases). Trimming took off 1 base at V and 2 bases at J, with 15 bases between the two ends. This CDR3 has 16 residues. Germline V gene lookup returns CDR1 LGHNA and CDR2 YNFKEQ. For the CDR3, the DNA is TGTGCCAGCAGCCAAGGCGACGGGGTCTACACCTACGAGCAGTACTTC. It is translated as CASSQGDGVYTYEQYF.

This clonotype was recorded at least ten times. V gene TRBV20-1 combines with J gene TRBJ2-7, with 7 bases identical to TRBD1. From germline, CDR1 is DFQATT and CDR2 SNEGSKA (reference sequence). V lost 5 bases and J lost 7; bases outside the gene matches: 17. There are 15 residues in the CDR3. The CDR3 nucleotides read TGCAGTGCTTATCGGACAGGCGATGCTACGGGAGAGCAGTACTTC. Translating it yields CSAYRTGDATGEQYF.

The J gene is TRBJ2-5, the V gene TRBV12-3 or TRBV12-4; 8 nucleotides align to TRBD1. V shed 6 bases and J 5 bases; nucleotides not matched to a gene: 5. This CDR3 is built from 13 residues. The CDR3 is CASRGDRGETQYF. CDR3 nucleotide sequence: TGTGCCAGCAGGGGAGACAGGGGTGAGACCCAGTACTTC.

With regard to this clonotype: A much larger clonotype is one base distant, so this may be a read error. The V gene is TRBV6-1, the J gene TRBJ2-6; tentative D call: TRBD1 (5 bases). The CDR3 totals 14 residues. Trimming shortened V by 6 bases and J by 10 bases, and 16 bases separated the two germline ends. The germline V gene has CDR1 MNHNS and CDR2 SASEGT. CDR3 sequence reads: CASRSDSPRNVLTF. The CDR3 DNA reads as TGTGCCAGCAGGTCAGACAGCCCGAGGAACGTCCTGACTTTC.

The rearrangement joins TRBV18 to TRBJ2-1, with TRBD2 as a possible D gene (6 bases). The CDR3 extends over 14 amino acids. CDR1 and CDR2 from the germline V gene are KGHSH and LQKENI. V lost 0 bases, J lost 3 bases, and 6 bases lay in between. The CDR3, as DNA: TGTGCCAGCTCACCACCGGGACTCTACAATGAGCAGTTCTTC. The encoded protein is CASSPPGLYNEQFF.

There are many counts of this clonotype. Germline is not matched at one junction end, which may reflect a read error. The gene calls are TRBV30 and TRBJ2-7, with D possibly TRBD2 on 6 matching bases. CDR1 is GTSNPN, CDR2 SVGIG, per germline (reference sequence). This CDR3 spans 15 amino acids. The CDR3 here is CAWSVIGLASSEQYF. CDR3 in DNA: TGTGCCTGGAGTGTAATCGGGCTAGCGTCCTCCGAGCAGTACTTC.

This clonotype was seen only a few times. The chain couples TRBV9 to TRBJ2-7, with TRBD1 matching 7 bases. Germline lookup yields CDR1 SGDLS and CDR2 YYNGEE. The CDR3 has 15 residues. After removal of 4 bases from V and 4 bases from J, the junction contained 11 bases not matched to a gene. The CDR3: CASSPSGDRWYEQYF. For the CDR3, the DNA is TGTGCCAGCAGCCCCAGTGGGGACAGATGGTACGAGCAGTACTTC.

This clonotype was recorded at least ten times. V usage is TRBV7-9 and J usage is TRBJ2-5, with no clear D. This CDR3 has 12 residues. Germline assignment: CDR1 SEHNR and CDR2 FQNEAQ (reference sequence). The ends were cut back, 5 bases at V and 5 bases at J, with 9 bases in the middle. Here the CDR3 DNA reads TGTGCCAGCAGCGCCGCGCGGGAGACCCAGTACTTC. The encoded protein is CASSAARETQYF.

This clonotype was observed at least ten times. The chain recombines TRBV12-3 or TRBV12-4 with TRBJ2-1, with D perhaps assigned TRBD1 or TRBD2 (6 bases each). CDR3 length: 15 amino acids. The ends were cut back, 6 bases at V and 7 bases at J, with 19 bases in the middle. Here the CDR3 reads CASSFRGGLGNEQFF. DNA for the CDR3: TGTGCCAGCAGCTTTCGAGGGGGGCTGGGGAATGAGCAGTTCTTC.

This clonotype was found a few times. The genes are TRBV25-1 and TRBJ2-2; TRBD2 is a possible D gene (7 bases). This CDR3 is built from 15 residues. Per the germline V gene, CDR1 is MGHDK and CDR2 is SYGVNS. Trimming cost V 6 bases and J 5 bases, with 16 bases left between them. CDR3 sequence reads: CASRRSGGETGELFF. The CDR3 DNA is TGTGCCAGCAGGAGGTCGGGGGGCGAGACCGGGGAGCTGTTTTTT.

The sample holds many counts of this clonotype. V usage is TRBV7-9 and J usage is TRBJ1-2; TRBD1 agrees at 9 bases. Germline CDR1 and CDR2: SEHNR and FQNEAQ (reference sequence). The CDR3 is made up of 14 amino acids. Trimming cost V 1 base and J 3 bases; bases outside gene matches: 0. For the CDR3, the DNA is TGTGCCAGCAGCTTAGGGACAGGGGACTATGGCTACACCTTC. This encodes CASSLGTGDYGYTF. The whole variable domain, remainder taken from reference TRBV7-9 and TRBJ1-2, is DTGVSQNPRHKITKRGQNVTFRCDPISEHNRLYWYRQTLGQGPEFLTYFQNEAQLEKSRLLSDRFSAERPKGSFSTLEIQRTEQGDSAMYLCASSLGTGDYGYTFGSGTRLTVV.

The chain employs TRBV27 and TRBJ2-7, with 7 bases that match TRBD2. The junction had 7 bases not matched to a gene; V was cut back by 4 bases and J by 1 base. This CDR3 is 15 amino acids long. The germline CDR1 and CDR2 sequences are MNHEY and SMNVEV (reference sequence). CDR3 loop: CASSYEGEGSYEQYF. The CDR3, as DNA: TGTGCCAGCAGTTACGAAGGGGAGGGATCCTACGAGCAGTACTTC.

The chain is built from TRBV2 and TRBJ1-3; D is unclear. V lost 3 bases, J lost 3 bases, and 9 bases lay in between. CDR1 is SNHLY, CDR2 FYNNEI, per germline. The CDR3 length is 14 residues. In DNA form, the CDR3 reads TGTGCCAGCAGTGACAGCACCCTTGGAAACACCATATATTTT. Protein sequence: CASSDSTLGNTIYF.